This T cell receptor (beta chain) was identified in a study of cytomegalovirus exposure and HLA in healthy donors. Study-level results: Most subjects had HLA-A and HLA-B alleles reportedly predicted accurately by TCR beta sequences. About 87% or about 30% of the time was how often most TCR beta V segments were productive, according to an earlier analysis.

A multiplex PCR was run with 60 Vbeta primers and 13 Jbeta primers. Some clones are missing from TCRdb's copy, which holds only in-frame ones; the method was immunoSEQ multiplex PCR. The sample carries about 97,000 clones, approximately 80% recorded once. Comments on this clone: Its target is not known.

V dropped 0 bases and J dropped 4 bases, with 8 bases sitting between them. In germline, CDR1 is SGHTS, CDR2 YDEGEE. CDR3 size: 14 residues. V and J are TRBV5-8 and TRBJ2-1; D is ambiguous. The sample taken for sequencing was PBMCs. This clonotype was obtained from a male donor in good health and CMV-seropositive. The CDR3 bases are TGTGCCAGCAGCTTGGGGGCAGTTTACAATGAGCAGTTCTTC. This encodes CASSLGAVYNEQFF.